The rows below give T cell receptor beta chains drawn from one sample of a study of T cell changes during pregnancy in multiple sclerosis. TCRdb's copy holds only in-frame clones and misses some; the assay was immunoSEQ multiplex PCR. The sample shows roughly 120,000 clones, 93% of them seen only once. This sample comprised peripheral blood, obtained before pregnancy. These receptors were taken from a female donor with multiple sclerosis, enrolled in a pregnancy study. Each CDR3 is given with its conserved first and last residue. The order of the fields is CDR3 protein, CDR3 DNA, D gene, V gene, J gene, clone size. A D gene is named only where the DNA matches it firmly. The size field is filled for only some rows; it gives once, few, many or a size class.

CASSASTSSSSYNEQFF	TGTGCCAGCAGTGCGTCGACTAGCTCCAGCTCCTACAATGAGCAGTTCTTC	TRBD2	TRBV6-1	TRBJ2-1	once
CASSAEFSYNEQFF	TGTGCCAGCAGTGCTGAGTTCTCCTACAATGAGCAGTTCTTC	NA	TRBV6-4	TRBJ2-1	NA
CASSFRGARDWNTEAFF	TGCGCCAGCAGCTTCAGAGGGGCTCGGGACTGGAACACTGAAGCTTTCTTT	NA	TRBV5-1	TRBJ1-1	NA
CASSHRQGSSSSPLHF	TGCGCCAGCAGCCACAGACAGGGGTCCTCTTCTTCACCCCTCCACTTT	TRBD1	TRBV4-1	TRBJ1-6	NA
CASSLHGTGVGTEAFF	TGTGCCAGCAGTTTACACGGGACAGGGGTAGGCACTGAAGCTTTCTTT	TRBD1	TRBV27	TRBJ1-1	NA
CASSPASGGPQETQYF	TGTGCCAGCAGCCCGGCTAGCGGGGGGCCACAAGAGACCCAGTACTTC	TRBD2	TRBV7-2	TRBJ2-5	NA
CASSPRGGGPAGANVLTF	TGTGCCAGCAGCCCGCGGGGGGGAGGGCCGGCGGGGGCCAACGTCCTGACTTTC	TRBD2	TRBV7-9	TRBJ2-6	few
CASSPGGQTLWEQYF	TGTGCCAGCAGCCCGGGGGGGCAGACGCTTTGGGAGCAGTACTTC	TRBD2	TRBV5-5	TRBJ2-7	NA
CASSGHTELYGYTF	TGTGCCAGCAGTGGACACACTGAACTCTATGGCTACACCTTC	NA	TRBV25-1	TRBJ1-2	NA
CASSPPGTGRSFYGYTF	TGTGCCAGCAGTCCCCCCGGGACAGGGAGGTCTTTCTATGGCTACACCTTC	TRBD1	TRBV25-1	TRBJ1-2	once
CASSERDRGPYGYTF	TGTGCCAGCAGTGAACGGGACAGGGGACCCTATGGCTACACCTTC	TRBD1	TRBV6-1	TRBJ1-2	NA
CASSLGRSGLRDTQYF	TGTGCCAGCAGCTTGGGTCGTTCAGGGCTTAGAGATACGCAGTATTTT	NA	TRBV5-8	TRBJ2-3	NA
CASSSLAGGSYEQYF	TGTGCCAGCAGCTCACTAGCGGGGGGCTCCTACGAGCAGTACTTC	TRBD2	TRBV9	TRBJ2-7	NA
CASSDLTGSGQPQHF	TGTGCCAGCAGCGACCTGACAGGGAGCGGCCAGCCCCAGCATTTT	TRBD1	TRBV27	TRBJ1-5	NA
CASSEPGNGYGYTF	TGTGCCAGCAGTGAACCAGGGAACGGGTATGGCTACACCTTC	NA	TRBV6-5	TRBJ1-2	NA
CASSLAVADAGGYTF	TGCGCCAGCAGCTTGGCCGTTGCGGATGCTGGTGGCTACACCTTC	NA	TRBV5-1	TRBJ1-2	NA
CSVAGGGAGELFF	TGCAGCGTTGCTGGTGGGGGGGCCGGGGAGCTGTTTTTT	TRBD2	TRBV29-1	TRBJ2-2	NA
CASSQRQGILNTEAFF	TGTGCCAGCAGTCAACGTCAGGGCATCTTGAACACTGAAGCTTTCTTT	NA	TRBV11-1	TRBJ1-1	once
CASSWGLQGTNEKLFF	TGCGCCAGCAGCTGGGGCCTCCAGGGAACTAATGAAAAACTGTTTTTT	NA	TRBV5-1	TRBJ1-4	NA
CASSLSAGTNVLTF	TGTGCCAGCAGTTTATCCGCAGGGACCAACGTCCTGACTTTC	NA	TRBV28	TRBJ2-6	NA
CASSEVTGNSPLHF	TGTGCCAGCAGTGAAGTAACGGGTAATTCACCCCTCCACTTT	NA	TRBV6-1	TRBJ1-6	few
CASSLGGWGLSGNTIYF	TGCGCCAGCAGCTTGGGGGGCTGGGGGCTCTCTGGAAACACCATATATTTT	NA	TRBV5-1	TRBJ1-3	NA
CASRRQKVISGANVLTF	TGTGCCAGCCGTAGACAGAAAGTTATCTCTGGGGCCAACGTCCTGACTTTC	NA	TRBV7-9	TRBJ2-6	NA
CSVLSGSVSYNEQFF	TGCAGCGTTCTGAGCGGGAGCGTCTCCTACAATGAGCAGTTCTTC	TRBD2	TRBV29-1	TRBJ2-1	NA
CASSSPREGETDTQYF	TGTGCCAGCAGTTCCCCGCGGGAAGGGGAAACAGATACGCAGTATTTT	NA	TRBV28	TRBJ2-3	NA
CASSQERGQPQHF	TGTGCCAGCAGCCAAGAAAGGGGTCAGCCCCAGCATTTT	NA	TRBV4-2	TRBJ1-5	NA
CASTFSNTEAFF	TGTGCCAGCACCTTCTCGAACACTGAAGCTTTCTTT	NA	TRBV28	TRBJ1-1	NA
CASRGQGAAGELFF	TGCGCCAGCAGAGGACAGGGGGCAGCCGGGGAGCTGTTTTTT	TRBD1	TRBV10-1	TRBJ2-2	NA
CASSRDRLLSSGNTIYF	TGTGCCAGTAGCCGGGACAGGCTGCTTTCCTCTGGAAACACCATATATTTT	TRBD1	TRBV19	TRBJ1-3	NA
CASSLLGGTYEQYF	TGCGCCAGCAGCTTGTTAGGAGGGACCTACGAGCAGTACTTC	NA	TRBV5-1	TRBJ2-7	NA
CASSSPGQEHEQYF	TGTGCCAGCAGCTCGCCGGGACAGGAACACGAGCAGTACTTC	TRBD1	TRBV7-8	TRBJ2-7	NA
CASSLELAELNTGELFF	TGCGCCAGCAGCTTGGAATTAGCGGAATTGAACACCGGGGAGCTGTTTTTT	NA	TRBV5-1	TRBJ2-2	NA
CASSARTSNGSQYF	TGTGCCAGCAGCGCAAGGACTAGCAATGGATCGCAGTATTTT	TRBD2	TRBV9	TRBJ2-3	NA
CSVGSTGAAGYTF	TGCAGCGTTGGTTCCACCGGCGCGGCAGGCTACACCTTC	NA	TRBV29-1	TRBJ1-2	NA
CASSLKQGPSDTQYF	TGTGCCAGCAGCTTAAAACAGGGGCCGTCGGATACGCAGTATTTT	TRBD1	TRBV13	TRBJ2-3	NA
CASSPRTGTDTQYF	TGTGCCAGCAGCCCCAGGACGGGGACAGATACGCAGTATTTT	NA	TRBV13	TRBJ2-3	once
CASSLATGHRLYEQYF	TGCGCCAGCAGCTTGGCAACGGGACACCGGCTCTACGAGCAGTACTTC	NA	TRBV5-1	TRBJ2-7	NA
CASSLSTGVTNIQYF	TGCGCCAGCAGCTTATCGACAGGGGTTACGAACATTCAGTACTTC	TRBD1	TRBV5-1	TRBJ2-4	NA
CASSVGAGALNEQFF	TGTGCCAGCAGCGTAGGGGCGGGGGCCTTAAATGAGCAGTTCTTC	NA	TRBV9	TRBJ2-1	NA
CASSYTHSRNEQYF	TGTGCCAGCAGTTATACACATTCGCGGAACGAGCAGTACTTC	NA	TRBV6-5	TRBJ2-7	NA
CASSELAGLYNEQFF	TGTGCCAGCAGTGAGCTAGCGGGGCTTTACAATGAGCAGTTCTTC	TRBD2	TRBV6-1	TRBJ2-1	NA
CAISESDRLMNTEAFF	TGTGCCATCAGTGAGTCGGACAGACTTATGAACACTGAAGCTTTCTTT	NA	TRBV10-3	TRBJ1-1	NA
CASSFSPGSTDTQYF	TGTGCCAGCAGCTTTTCACCGGGTAGCACAGATACGCAGTATTTT	NA	TRBV7-8	TRBJ2-3	NA
CASSLGQGNTEAFF	TGTGCCAGCAGCTTAGGGCAGGGGAACACTGAAGCTTTCTTT	NA	TRBV7-9	TRBJ1-1	few
CASSLQGMNTEAFF	TGTGCCAGCAGTCTACAGGGAATGAACACTGAAGCTTTCTTT	NA	TRBV28	TRBJ1-1	NA
CASSLGGESYLYGYTF	TGTGCCAGCAGTTTGGGAGGGGAGTCTTACCTCTATGGCTACACCTTC	NA	TRBV27	TRBJ1-2	NA
CASSFGREEETQYF	TGTGCCAGCAGCTTCGGGAGGGAAGAGGAGACCCAGTACTTC	TRBD2	TRBV11-2	TRBJ2-5	NA
CASSPPPFGTSGAVGPDTQYF	TGTGCCAGCAGCCCCCCCCCTTTTGGGACTAGCGGGGCGGTGGGGCCAGATACGCAGTATTTT	TRBD2	TRBV9	TRBJ2-3	NA
CASSEINRAGNTIYF	TGTGCCAGCAGTGAGATAAACAGGGCTGGAAACACCATATATTTT	NA	TRBV25-1	TRBJ1-3	NA
CASSLGLAGGDEQFF	TGTGCCAGCAGCTTAGGTCTAGCGGGAGGGGACGAGCAGTTCTTC	TRBD2	TRBV11-2	TRBJ2-1	NA
CASSYRARVYGYTF	TGTGCCAGCAGTTACCGGGCCAGGGTATACGGCTACACCTTC	NA	TRBV6-6	TRBJ1-2	NA
CASSVNPDRNTEAFF	TGTGCCAGCAGCGTAAACCCCGACAGGAACACTGAAGCTTTCTTT	NA	TRBV5-5	TRBJ1-1	NA
CASRVQGNSNQPQHF	TGTGCCAGCAGGGTACAGGGGAACAGCAATCAGCCCCAGCATTTT	TRBD1	TRBV27	TRBJ1-5	NA
CASSQDNSNTEAFF	TGTGCCAGCTCGCAGGATAATTCGAACACTGAAGCTTTCTTT	NA	TRBV18	TRBJ1-1	few
CASSIIGAPSSYNEQFF	TGTGCCAGTAGTATTATTGGGGCACCGAGCTCCTACAATGAGCAGTTCTTC	NA	TRBV19	TRBJ2-1	NA
CASSWDSRDTQYF	TGTGCCAGCAGTTGGGACTCCAGAGATACGCAGTATTTT	NA	TRBV2	TRBJ2-3	NA
CASSPQPIGTSTDTQYF	TGTGCCAGCTCTCCTCAGCCTATAGGGACTAGCACAGATACGCAGTATTTT	NA	TRBV18	TRBJ2-3	NA
CASRAPSRYGYTF	TGTGCCAGCAGGGCGCCGTCGAGGTATGGCTACACCTTC	NA	TRBV28	TRBJ1-2	NA
CASSLARDYEQYF	TGTGCCAGCAGCTTAGCTCGGGACTACGAGCAGTACTTC	NA	TRBV7-2	TRBJ2-7	NA
CASGFLGGTEAFF	TGTGCTAGTGGTTTTCTCGGGGGCACTGAAGCTTTCTTT	NA	TRBV12-5	TRBJ1-1	NA